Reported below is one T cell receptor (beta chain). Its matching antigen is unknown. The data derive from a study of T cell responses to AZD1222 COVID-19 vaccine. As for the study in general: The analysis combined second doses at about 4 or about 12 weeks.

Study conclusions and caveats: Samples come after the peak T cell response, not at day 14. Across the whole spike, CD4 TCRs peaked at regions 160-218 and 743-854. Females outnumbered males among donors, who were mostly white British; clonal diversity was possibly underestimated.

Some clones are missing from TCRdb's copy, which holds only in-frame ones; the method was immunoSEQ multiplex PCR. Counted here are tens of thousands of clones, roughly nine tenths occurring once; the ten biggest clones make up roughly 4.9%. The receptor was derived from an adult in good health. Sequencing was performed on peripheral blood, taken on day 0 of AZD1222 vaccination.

In nucleotides, the CDR3 is TGTGCCAGCAGCTTAGCGGTGAACACTGAAGCTTTCTTT. Amino acids: CASSLAVNTEAFF. The chain recombines TRBV5-4 with TRBJ1-1; no firm D call. V was cut by 2 bases and J by 0 bases, with 5 bases left in between. Germline CDR1 SGHNT, CDR2 YYREEE (reference sequence). This CDR3 region has 13 residues.